The clone carrying this T cell receptor (beta chain) appeared many times. Its antigen is unknown. The entry originates in a study of early T cells in non-severe SARS-CoV-2 infection. Individual cDNA molecules each received unique molecular identifiers attached to them. TCRdb reprocessed the 5' RACE reads with MiXCR, giving one entry per CDR3 protein. Here the sample spans tens of thousands of distinct CDR3 sequences, roughly 9.2% being singletons. General observations from the study: Matches to VDJdb favored anti-spike CD8 responses and missed private and CD4 specificities.

Material: whole blood. The receptor comes from an adult who was a healthcare worker with PCR-confirmed SARS-CoV-2 infection or an uninfected control (not recorded which).

Written as DNA, the CDR3 is TGTGCCAGCAACGGCGTCAGGGAAAAGGCCGGGGAGCTGTTTTTT. The encoded protein is CASNGVREKAGELFF. The gene calls are TRBV2 and TRBJ2-2; a possible D gene is TRBD1 (5 bases). Trimming left V 7 bases short and J 6 bases short, with 18 bases between. Germline V gene data show CDR1 as SNHLY and CDR2 as FYNNEI. This CDR3 has 15 residues.